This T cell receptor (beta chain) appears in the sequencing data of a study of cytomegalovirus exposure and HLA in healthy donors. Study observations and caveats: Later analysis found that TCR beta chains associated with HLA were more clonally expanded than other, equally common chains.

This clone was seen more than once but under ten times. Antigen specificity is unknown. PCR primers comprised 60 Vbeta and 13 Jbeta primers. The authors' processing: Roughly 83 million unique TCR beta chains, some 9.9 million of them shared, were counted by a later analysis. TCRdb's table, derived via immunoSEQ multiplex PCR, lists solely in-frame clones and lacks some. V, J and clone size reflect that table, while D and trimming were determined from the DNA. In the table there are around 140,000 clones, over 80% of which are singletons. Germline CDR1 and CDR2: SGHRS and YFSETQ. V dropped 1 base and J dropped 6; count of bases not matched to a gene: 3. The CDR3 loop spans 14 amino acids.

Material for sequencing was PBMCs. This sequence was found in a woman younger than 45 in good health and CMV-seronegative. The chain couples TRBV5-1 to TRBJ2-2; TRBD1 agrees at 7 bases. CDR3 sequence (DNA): TGCGCCAGCAGCTTGTACCAGGGGGCCGGGGAGCTGTTTTTT. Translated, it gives CASSLYQGAGELFF.